This record looks at one T cell receptor beta chain sequence and its context. Mismatch with germline at one junction end may stem from a read error. These data originate in a study of tumor-infiltrating lymphocytes in primary liver carcinoma. Total RNA amounting to roughly 480 ng was the source from which TCR beta cDNA was made with a constant-region primer. Slightly modified ARM-PCR with three nested multiplex PCR rounds yielded TCR beta libraries. Each of the first two PCR rounds ran approximately 11 cycles with TRBV1-TRBV30 forward and C-beta reverse primers. TCRdb itself ran the multiplex PCR reads through MiXCR, one entry per CDR3 protein. This sample has fewer than 85,000 distinct CDR3 sequences; roughly 71% occur once, and the top ten carry approximately 27%. Each 20-30 mg portion of unsorted bulk tissue served as the source for co-extraction of RNA and DNA. CDR1 and CDR2 (germline): MGHRA, YSYEKL. This CDR3 spans 10 amino acids.

The TCR sequence derives from a man aged 35-49 years with primary liver carcinoma and hepatitis B virus infection. The sequenced material came from tumor-adjacent normal liver tissue. J is TRBJ2-1 and V is TRBV4-1, with TRBD1 matching 8 bases. The CDR3 DNA follows: TGCGTCAGCAGCGCGGGACAGGAGTTCTTC. As protein: CVSSAGQEFF.